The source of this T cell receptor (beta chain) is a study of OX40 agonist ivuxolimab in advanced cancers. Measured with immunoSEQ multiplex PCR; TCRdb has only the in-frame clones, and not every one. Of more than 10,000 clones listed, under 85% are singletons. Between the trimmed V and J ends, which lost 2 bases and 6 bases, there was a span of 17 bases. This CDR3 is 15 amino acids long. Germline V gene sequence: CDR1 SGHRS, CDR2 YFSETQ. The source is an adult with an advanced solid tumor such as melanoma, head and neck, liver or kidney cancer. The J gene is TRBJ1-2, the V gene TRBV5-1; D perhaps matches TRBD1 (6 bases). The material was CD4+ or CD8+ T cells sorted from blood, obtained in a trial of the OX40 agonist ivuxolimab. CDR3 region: CASSLGQYGTNGYTF. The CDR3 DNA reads TGCGCCAGCAGCTTAGGACAGTACGGGACGAATGGCTACACCTTC.